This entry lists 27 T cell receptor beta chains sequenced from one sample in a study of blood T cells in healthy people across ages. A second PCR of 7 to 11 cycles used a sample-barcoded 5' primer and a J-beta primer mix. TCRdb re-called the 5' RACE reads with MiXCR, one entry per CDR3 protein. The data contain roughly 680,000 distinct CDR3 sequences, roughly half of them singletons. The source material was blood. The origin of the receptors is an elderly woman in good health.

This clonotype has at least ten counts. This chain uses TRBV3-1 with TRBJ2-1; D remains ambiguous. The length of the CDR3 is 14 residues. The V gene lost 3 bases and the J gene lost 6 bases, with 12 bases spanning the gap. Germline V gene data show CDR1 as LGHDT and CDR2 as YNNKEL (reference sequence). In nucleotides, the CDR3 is TGTGCCAGCAGCCAGCTCGCTTCCACCAATGAGCAGTTCTTC. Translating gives CASSQLASTNEQFF.

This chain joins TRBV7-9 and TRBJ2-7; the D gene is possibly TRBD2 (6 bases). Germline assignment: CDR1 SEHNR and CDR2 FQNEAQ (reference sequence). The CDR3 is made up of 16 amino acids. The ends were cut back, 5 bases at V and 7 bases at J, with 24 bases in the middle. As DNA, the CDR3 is TGTGCCAGCAGCCACCCCGGAATAGCGGCCTACAATGAGCAGTACTTC. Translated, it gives CASSHPGIAAYNEQYF. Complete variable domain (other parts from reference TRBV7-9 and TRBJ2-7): DTGVSQNPRHKITKRGQNVTFRCDPISEHNRLYWYRQTLGQGPEFLTYFQNEAQLEKSRLLSDRFSAERPKGSFSTLEIQRTEQGDSAMYLCASSHPGIAAYNEQYFGPGTRLTVT.

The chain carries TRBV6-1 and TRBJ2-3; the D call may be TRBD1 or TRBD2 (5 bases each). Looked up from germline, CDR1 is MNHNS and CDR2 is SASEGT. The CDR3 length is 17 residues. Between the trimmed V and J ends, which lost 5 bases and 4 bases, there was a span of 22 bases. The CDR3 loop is CASSSYGTVGYPDTQYF. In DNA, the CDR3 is TGTGCCAGCAGTAGCTACGGGACCGTAGGGTATCCAGATACGCAGTATTTT.

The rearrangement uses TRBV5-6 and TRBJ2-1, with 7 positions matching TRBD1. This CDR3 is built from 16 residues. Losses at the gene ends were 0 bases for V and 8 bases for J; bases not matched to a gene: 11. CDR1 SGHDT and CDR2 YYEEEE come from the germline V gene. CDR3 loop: CASSLDRITGVDEQFF. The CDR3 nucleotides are TGTGCCAGCAGCTTGGATCGAATCACAGGGGTTGATGAGCAGTTCTTC. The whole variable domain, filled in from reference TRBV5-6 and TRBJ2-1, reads DAGVTQSPTHLIKTRGQQVTLRCSPKSGHDTVSWYQQALGQGPQFIFQYYEEEERQRGNFPDRFSGHQFPNYSSELNVNALLLGDSALYLCASSLDRITGVDEQFFGPGTRLTVL.

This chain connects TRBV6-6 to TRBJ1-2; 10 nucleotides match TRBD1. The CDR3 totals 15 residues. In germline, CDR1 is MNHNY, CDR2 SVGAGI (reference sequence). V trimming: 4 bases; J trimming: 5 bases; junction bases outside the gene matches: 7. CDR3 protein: CASSSRDRGLYGYTF. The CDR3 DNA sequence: TGTGCCAGCAGTTCCCGGGACAGGGGCTTATATGGCTACACCTTC.

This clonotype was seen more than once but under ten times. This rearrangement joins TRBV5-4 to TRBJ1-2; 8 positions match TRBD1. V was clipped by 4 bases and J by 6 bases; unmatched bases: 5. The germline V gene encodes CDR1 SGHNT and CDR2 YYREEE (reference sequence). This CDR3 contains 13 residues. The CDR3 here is CASSRTGLDGYTF. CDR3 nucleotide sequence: TGTGCCAGCAGCCGGACAGGGTTGGATGGCTACACCTTC.

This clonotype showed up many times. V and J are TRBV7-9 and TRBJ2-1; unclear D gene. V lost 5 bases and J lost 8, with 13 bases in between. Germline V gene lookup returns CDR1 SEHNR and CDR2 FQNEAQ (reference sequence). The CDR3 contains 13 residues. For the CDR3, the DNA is TGTGCCAGCAGCCTCCAGACTCGGGATGAGCAGTTCTTC. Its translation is CASSLQTRDEQFF.

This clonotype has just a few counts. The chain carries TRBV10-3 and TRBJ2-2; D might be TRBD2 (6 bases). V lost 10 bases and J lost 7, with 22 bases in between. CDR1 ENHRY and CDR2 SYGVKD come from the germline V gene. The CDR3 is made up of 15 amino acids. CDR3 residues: CATNTGLSSHGELFF. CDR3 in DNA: TGTGCCACAAATACGGGACTCTCCTCCCACGGGGAGCTGTTTTTT.

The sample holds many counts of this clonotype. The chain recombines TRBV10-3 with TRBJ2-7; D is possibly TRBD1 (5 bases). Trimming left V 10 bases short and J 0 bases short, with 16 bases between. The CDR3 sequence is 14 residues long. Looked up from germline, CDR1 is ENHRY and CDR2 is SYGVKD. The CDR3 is CATPSGMSSYEQYF. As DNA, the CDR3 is TGTGCCACCCCCTCAGGGATGAGCTCCTACGAGCAGTACTTC.

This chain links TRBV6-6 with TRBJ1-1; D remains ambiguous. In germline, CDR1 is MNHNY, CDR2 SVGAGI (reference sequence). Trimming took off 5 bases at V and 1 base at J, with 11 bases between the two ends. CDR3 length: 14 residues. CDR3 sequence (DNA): TGTGCCAGCAGTGACTGCATAGGGAACACTGAAGCTTTCTTT. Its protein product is CASSDCIGNTEAFF.

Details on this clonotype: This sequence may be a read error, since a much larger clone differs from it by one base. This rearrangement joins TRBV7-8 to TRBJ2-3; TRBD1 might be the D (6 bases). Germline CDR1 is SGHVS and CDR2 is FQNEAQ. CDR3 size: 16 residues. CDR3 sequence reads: CATSLFRQGPTDTQYF. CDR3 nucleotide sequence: TGTGCCACCAGCCTCTTCCGGCAGGGGCCCACAGATACGCAGTATTTT.

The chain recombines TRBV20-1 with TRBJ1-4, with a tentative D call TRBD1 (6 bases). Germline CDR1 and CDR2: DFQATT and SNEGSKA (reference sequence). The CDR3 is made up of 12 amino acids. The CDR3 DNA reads TGCAGCACTACTACAGGGTACGAAAAACTGTTTTTT. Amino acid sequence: CSTTTGYEKLFF.

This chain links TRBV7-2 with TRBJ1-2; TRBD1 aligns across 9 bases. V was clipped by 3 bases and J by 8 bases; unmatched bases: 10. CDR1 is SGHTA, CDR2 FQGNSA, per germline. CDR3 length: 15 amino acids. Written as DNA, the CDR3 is TGTGCCAGCAGCTTCTGGGACAGGGTGATGGTCGGCTACACCTTC. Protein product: CASSFWDRVMVGYTF.

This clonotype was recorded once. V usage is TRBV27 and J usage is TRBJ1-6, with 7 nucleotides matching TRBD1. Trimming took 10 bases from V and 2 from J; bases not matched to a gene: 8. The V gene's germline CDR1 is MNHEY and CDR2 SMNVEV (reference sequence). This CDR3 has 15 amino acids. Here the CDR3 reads CATARGAAYNSPLHF. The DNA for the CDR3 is TGTGCCACGGCCAGGGGGGCAGCCTATAATTCACCCCTCCACTTT.

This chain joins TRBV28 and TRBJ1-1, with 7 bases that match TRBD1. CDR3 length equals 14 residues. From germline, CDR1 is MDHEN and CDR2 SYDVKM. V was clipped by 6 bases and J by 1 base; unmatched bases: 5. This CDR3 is CASRIQGTNTEAFF. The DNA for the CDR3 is TGTGCCAGCAGAATACAGGGGACGAACACTGAAGCTTTCTTT.

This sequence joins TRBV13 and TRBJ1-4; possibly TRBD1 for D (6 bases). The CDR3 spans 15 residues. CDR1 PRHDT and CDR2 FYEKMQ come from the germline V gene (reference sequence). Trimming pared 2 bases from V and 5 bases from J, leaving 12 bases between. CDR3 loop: CASSLWGGGNEKLFF. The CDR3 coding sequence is TGTGCCAGCAGCTTATGGGGGGGCGGGAATGAAAAACTGTTTTTT.

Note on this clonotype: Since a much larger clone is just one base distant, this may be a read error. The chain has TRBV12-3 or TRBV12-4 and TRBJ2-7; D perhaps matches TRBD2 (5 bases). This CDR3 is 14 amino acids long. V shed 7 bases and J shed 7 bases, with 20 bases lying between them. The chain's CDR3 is CASTRTDSYNEQYF. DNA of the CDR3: TGTGCCAGCACCCGGACGGACTCCTACAATGAGCAGTACTTC.

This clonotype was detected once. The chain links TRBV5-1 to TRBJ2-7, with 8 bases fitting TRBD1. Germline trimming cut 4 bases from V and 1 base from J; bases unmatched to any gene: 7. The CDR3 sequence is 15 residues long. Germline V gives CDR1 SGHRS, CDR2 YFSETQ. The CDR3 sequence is CASSLTGDPSYEQYF. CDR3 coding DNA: TGCGCCAGCAGCCTGACAGGGGACCCTTCCTACGAGCAGTACTTC. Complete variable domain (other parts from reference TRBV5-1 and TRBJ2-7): KAGVTQTPRYLIKTRGQQVTLSCSPISGHRSVSWYQQTPGQGLQFLFEYFSETQRNKGNFPGRFSGRQFSNSRSEMNVSTLELGDSALYLCASSLTGDPSYEQYFGPGTRLTVT.

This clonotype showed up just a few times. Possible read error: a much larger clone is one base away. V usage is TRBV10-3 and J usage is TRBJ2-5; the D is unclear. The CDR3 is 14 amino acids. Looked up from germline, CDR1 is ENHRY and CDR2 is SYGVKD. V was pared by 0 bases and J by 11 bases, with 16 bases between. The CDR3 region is CAISESISYNEQYF. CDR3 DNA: TGTGCCATCAGTGAGTCGATATCGTACAATGAGCAGTACTTC.

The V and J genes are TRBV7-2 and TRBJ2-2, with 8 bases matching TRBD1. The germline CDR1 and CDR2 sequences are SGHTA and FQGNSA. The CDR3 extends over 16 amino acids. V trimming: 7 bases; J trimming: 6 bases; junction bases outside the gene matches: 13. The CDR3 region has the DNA TGTGCCAGCACCATTGGGGGCAGGGGGCAATCCGGGGAGCTGTTTTTT. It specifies CASTIGGRGQSGELFF. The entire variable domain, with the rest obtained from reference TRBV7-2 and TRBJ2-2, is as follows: GAGVSQSPSNKVTEKGKDVELRCDPISGHTALYWYRQSLGQGLEFLIYFQGNSAPDKSGLPSDRFSAERTGGSVSTLTIQRTQQEDSAVYLCASTIGGRGQSGELFFGEGSRLTVL.

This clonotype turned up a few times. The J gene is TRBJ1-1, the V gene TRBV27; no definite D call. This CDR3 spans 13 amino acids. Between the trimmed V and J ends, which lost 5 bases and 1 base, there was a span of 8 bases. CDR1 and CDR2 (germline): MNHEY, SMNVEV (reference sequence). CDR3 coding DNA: TGTGCCAGCAGTGTTACAGAGAACACTGAAGCTTTCTTT. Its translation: CASSVTENTEAFF.

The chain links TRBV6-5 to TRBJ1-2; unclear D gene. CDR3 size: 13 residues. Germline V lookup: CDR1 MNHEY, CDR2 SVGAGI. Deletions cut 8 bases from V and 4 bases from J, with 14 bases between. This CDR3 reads CASAGLGGYGYTF. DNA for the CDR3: TGTGCCAGCGCCGGCCTGGGTGGCTATGGCTACACCTTC.

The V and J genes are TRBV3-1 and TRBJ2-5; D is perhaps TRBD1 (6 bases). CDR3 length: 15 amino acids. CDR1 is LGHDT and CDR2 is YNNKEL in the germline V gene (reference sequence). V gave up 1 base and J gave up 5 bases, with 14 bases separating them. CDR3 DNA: TGTGCCAGCAGCCAAGTTGAGACAGGAGGTGAGACCCAGTACTTC. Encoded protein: CASSQVETGGETQYF.

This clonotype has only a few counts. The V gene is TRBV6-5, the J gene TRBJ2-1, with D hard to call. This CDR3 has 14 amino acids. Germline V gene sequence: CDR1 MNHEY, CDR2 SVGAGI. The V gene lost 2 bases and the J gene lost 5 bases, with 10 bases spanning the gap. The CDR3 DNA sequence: TGTGCCAGCAGTTACGCGGCTATAGACAATGAGCAGTTCTTC. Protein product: CASSYAAIDNEQFF.

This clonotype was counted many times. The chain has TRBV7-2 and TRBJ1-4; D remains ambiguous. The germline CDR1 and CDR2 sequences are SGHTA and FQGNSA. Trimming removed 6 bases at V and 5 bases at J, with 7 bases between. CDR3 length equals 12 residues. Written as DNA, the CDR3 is TGTGCCAGCAGGTTCCCGAATGAAAAACTGTTTTTT. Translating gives CASRFPNEKLFF.

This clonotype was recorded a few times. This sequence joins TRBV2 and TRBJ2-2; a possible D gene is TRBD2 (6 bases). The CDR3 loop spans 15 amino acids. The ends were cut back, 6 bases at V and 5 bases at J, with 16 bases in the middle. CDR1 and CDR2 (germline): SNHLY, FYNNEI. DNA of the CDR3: TGTGCCAGCAGGCACGGGAGTCTTCAAACCGGGGAGCTGTTTTTT. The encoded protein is CASRHGSLQTGELFF.

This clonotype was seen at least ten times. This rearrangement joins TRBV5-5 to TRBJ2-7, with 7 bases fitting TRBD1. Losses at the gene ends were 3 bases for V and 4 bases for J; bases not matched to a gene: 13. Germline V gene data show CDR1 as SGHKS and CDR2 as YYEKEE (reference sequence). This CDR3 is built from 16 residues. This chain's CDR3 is CASSSIDRANLYEQYF. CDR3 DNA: TGTGCCAGCAGCTCGATTGACAGGGCCAACCTTTACGAGCAGTACTTC.